This entry is about one T cell receptor (beta chain). The antigen is unknown. The sample originates from a study of identifying expanded T cells in peripheral blood. Broader study findings: Clone count variance between roughly 2-week samples rose with total template count. Technical replicates showed around 1.2 changed clones; two weeks around 15; four weeks 19.

The table came from immunoSEQ multiplex PCR; TCRdb's copy has only in-frame clones and leaves some out. This sample has 55,000 to 80,000 clones, with about 85% found just once. V dropped 1 base and J dropped 2; count of bases not matched to a gene: 7. In germline, CDR1 is SGHAT, CDR2 FQNNGV. The CDR3 extends over 18 amino acids. Healthy donors had no documented immune events, such as infections, while sampled. The TCR was taken from a person between 18 and 75 years old in good health. The rearrangement links TRBV11-2 to TRBJ2-1, with TRBD2 matching over 11 bases. The sample comprised blood. CDR3 region: CASSLALAGGGPYNEQFF. The CDR3 nucleotides read TGTGCCAGCAGCTTAGCTTTAGCGGGAGGGGGACCCTACAATGAGCAGTTCTTC.